These 25 T cell receptor beta chains share one sample of origin, sequenced in a study of shared clonotypes between healthy human individuals. Only in-frame clones appear in the TCRdb table, and some are missing; sequencing was by immunoSEQ multiplex PCR. Here the sample spans 2 million to 3 million clones, approximately 94% being singletons. Sequenced sample: naive CD4+ T cells sorted from blood. Subset given: CD45RA+ positively selected. These receptors were taken from a man between 18 and 35 years old in good health.

The chain joins TRBV7-2 to TRBJ1-1; 8 nucleotides line up with TRBD1. Germline V gene lookup returns CDR1 SGHTA and CDR2 FQGNSA. The CDR3 has 15 residues. V trimming: 2 bases; J trimming: 0 bases; junction bases outside the gene matches: 2. DNA for the CDR3: TGTGCCAGCAGCTTACAGGGGGCTATGAACACTGAAGCTTTCTTT. It specifies CASSLQGAMNTEAFF. The full variable domain, in which reference TRBV7-2 and TRBJ1-1 provide the parts outside the CDR3, is GAGVSQSPSNKVTEKGKDVELRCDPISGHTALYWYRQSLGQGLEFLIYFQGNSAPDKSGLPSDRFSAERTGGSVSTLTIQRTQQEDSAVYLCASSLQGAMNTEAFFGQGTRLTVV.

This chain joins TRBV13 and TRBJ1-5; D is unclear. The CDR3 has 15 residues. V was clipped by 8 bases and J by 5 bases, with 19 bases between them. Per the germline V gene, CDR1 is PRHDT and CDR2 is FYEKMQ (reference sequence). The CDR3 DNA sequence: TGTGCCAGCTCCCGCGGAGGAGGAACGGATCAGCCCCAGCATTTT. Protein sequence: CASSRGGGTDQPQHF. The full variable domain, completed using reference TRBV13 and TRBJ1-5, is AAGVIQSPRHLIKEKRETATLKCYPIPRHDTVYWYQQGPGQDPQFLISFYEKMQSDKGSIPDRFSAQQFSDYHSELNMSSLELGDSALYFCASSRGGGTDQPQHFGDGTRLSIL.

The DNA for the CDR3 is TGTGCCAGCAGTGAAGAGTCGGGGGGGCTCATGTTAGAGACCCAGTACTTC. Translation: CASSEESGGLMLETQYF. The chain couples TRBV2 to TRBJ2-5, with 8 bases aligning to TRBD2. The CDR3 totals 17 residues. V shed 1 base, J shed 4 bases, and the junction held 11 bases outside the gene matches. Germline CDR1 reads SNHLY; CDR2 reads FYNNEI. Filled out from reference TRBV2 and TRBJ2-5, the complete variable domain reads EPEVTQTPSHQVTQMGQEVILRCVPISNHLYFYWYRQILGQKVEFLVSFYNNEISEKSEIFDDQFSVERPDGSNFTLKIRSTKLEDSAMYFCASSEESGGLMLETQYFGPGTRLLVL.

This chain uses TRBV30 with TRBJ1-5; D not resolved. The ends were cut back, 0 bases at V and 4 bases at J, with 16 bases in the middle. Per the germline V gene, CDR1 is GTSNPN and CDR2 is SVGIG (reference sequence). CDR3 length equals 16 residues. The CDR3 bases are TGTGCCTGGAGTGTACAATTCGGCAGTCTGAATCAGCCCCAGCATTTT. Translating gives CAWSVQFGSLNQPQHF.

The rearrangement joins TRBV27 to TRBJ2-3; TRBD2 matches 12 bases. The J segment lost 4 bases and the V segment lost 5 bases, leaving 10 bases of the junction unmatched. The CDR3 has 17 residues. Germline V gene data show CDR1 as MNHEY and CDR2 as SMNVEV (reference sequence). The CDR3 nucleotides read TGTGCCAGCAGTCCCCTACTAGCGGGAGGATTCGCAGATACGCAGTATTTT. It codes for CASSPLLAGGFADTQYF.

The V and J genes are TRBV12-5 and TRBJ2-7, with TRBD2 identical over 8 bases. Germline loops: CDR1 LGHNT, CDR2 FRNRAP. Trimming removed 6 bases from V and 6 bases from J; junction bases left unmatched: 13. This CDR3 spans 15 amino acids. The CDR3: CASGLPGLDMAEQYF. The DNA of the CDR3 is TGTGCTAGTGGACTCCCGGGACTAGACATGGCCGAGCAGTACTTC. Full variable domain (missing parts from reference TRBV12-5 and TRBJ2-7): DARVTQTPRHKVTEMGQEVTMRCQPILGHNTVFWYRQTMMQGLELLAYFRNRAPLDDSGMPKDRFSAEMPDATLATLKIQPSEPRDSAVYFCASGLPGLDMAEQYFGPGTRLTVT.

J is TRBJ1-2 and V is TRBV6-6, with TRBD1 identical over 8 bases. There are 12 residues in the CDR3. Losses at the gene ends were 5 bases for V and 8 bases for J; bases not matched to a gene: 4. The V gene's germline CDR1 is MNHNY and CDR2 SVGAGI (reference sequence). Here the CDR3 DNA reads TGTGCCAGCAGTCGCGACAGGGGCGGCTACACCTTC. It encodes CASSRDRGGYTF.

The rearrangement uses TRBV6-6 and TRBJ1-1; 9 nucleotides match TRBD1. Germline CDR1 reads MNHNY; CDR2 reads SVGAGI (reference sequence). This CDR3 comprises 15 residues. Germline trimming cut 5 bases from V and 0 bases from J; bases unmatched to any gene: 4. The CDR3 bases are TGTGCCAGCAGTGACAGGGGGAAAATGAACACTGAAGCTTTCTTT. Residues: CASSDRGKMNTEAFF.

V is TRBV6-5 and J is TRBJ1-3; no firm D call. CDR3 length: 15 residues. Trimming shortened V by 5 bases and J by 0 bases, and 11 bases separated the two germline ends. Per germline, CDR1 MNHEY and CDR2 SVGAGI. The CDR3 here is CASSNSRISGNTIYF. The CDR3 DNA reads as TGTGCCAGCAGTAATAGCAGAATCTCTGGAAACACCATATATTTT.

This clone was counted a few times. The chain joins TRBV9 to TRBJ2-2; 9 nucleotides match TRBD1. The ends lost 4 bases at V and 5 bases at J; junction bases unmatched: 12. Germline CDR1 SGDLS, CDR2 YYNGEE. CDR3 length: 17 amino acids. The CDR3 sequence is CASSPWGGTGKTGELFF. The CDR3, as DNA: TGTGCCAGCAGCCCTTGGGGCGGGACAGGGAAAACCGGGGAGCTGTTTTTT.

The V and J genes are TRBV15 and TRBJ1-4, with a weak D call TRBD1 (5 bases). V dropped 3 bases and J dropped 8 bases, with 22 bases sitting between them. This CDR3 comprises 17 residues. Germline V gene data show CDR1 as LNHNV and CDR2 as YYDKDF (reference sequence). The CDR3 DNA is TGTGCCACCAGCAGTTGGGGGGTTACCGTCTCGAGGGAAAAACTGTTTTTT. It encodes CATSSWGVTVSREKLFF.

The CDR3 DNA reads TGTGCCAGCAGGGGCGAGAACTACAATGAGCAGTTCTTC. Translating it yields CASRGENYNEQFF. This rearrangement joins TRBV25-1 to TRBJ2-1, with no clear D. CDR1 and CDR2 from the germline V gene are MGHDK and SYGVNS. This CDR3 is built from 13 residues. V lost 6 bases and J lost 3, with 9 bases in between.

This chain joins TRBV9 and TRBJ2-4, with TRBD2 identical over 8 bases. The trim removed 0 bases at V and 5 bases at J, leaving 7 bases unmatched. In germline, CDR1 is SGDLS, CDR2 YYNGEE. The CDR3 has 16 residues. As DNA, the CDR3 is TGTGCCAGCAGCGTAGGGCCAGCGGGAGTACAAAACATTCAGTACTTC. Translating gives CASSVGPAGVQNIQYF. The complete variable domain, with remaining parts taken from reference TRBV9 and TRBJ2-4, reads DSGVTQTPKHLITATGQRVTLRCSPRSGDLSVYWYQQSLDQGLQFLIQYYNGEERAKGNILERFSAQQFPDLHSELNLSSLELGDSALYFCASSVGPAGVQNIQYFGAGTRLSVL.

This chain uses TRBV7-9 with TRBJ1-4; possible D gene TRBD1, 5 bases. This CDR3 has 14 residues. Germline assignment: CDR1 SEHNR and CDR2 FQNEAQ (reference sequence). V was shortened by 1 base and J by 8 bases, with 11 bases between the two germline ends. The CDR3 reads CASSLGNGGEKLFF. The CDR3 nucleotides are TGTGCCAGCAGCTTAGGGAACGGGGGGGAAAAACTGTTTTTT.

The rearrangement links TRBV18 to TRBJ1-2; D gene ambiguous. The CDR3 has 17 residues. V was shortened by 4 bases and J by 4 bases, with 22 bases between the two germline ends. Germline CDR1 KGHSH, CDR2 LQKENI. CDR3 in amino acids: CASSLTGFSRVGYGYTF. In nucleotides, the CDR3 is TGTGCCAGCTCACTGACGGGCTTTTCCAGAGTAGGCTATGGCTACACCTTC.

The gene calls are TRBV23-1 and TRBJ1-1; D ambiguous. TRBV23-1 is assigned to the ORF class and has an uncertain function. The CDR3 has 13 amino acids. With 3 bases removed from V and 0 bases from J, the gap between germline ends came to 5 bases. The chain's CDR3 is CASSQLVNTEAFF. As DNA, the CDR3 is TGCGCCAGCAGTCAGTTAGTGAACACTGAAGCTTTCTTT.

The V gene is TRBV5-1, the J gene TRBJ2-2, with 7 bases identical to TRBD2. Germline assignment: CDR1 SGHRS and CDR2 YFSETQ. There are 15 residues in the CDR3. Germline trimming cut 4 bases from V and 1 base from J; bases unmatched to any gene: 4. CDR3 sequence (DNA): TGCGCCAGCAGCCGTCGGGGGGAGAACACCGGGGAGCTGTTTTTT. This translates into CASSRRGENTGELFF.

The chain is built from TRBV19 and TRBJ1-2; D uncertain. The CDR3 spans 12 residues. Germline V gives CDR1 LNHDA, CDR2 SQIVND (reference sequence). Between the trimmed V and J ends, which lost 4 bases and 8 bases, there was a span of 11 bases. The CDR3 loop reads CASSNIGAGYTF. CDR3 coding DNA: TGTGCCAGTAGTAACATCGGCGCCGGCTACACCTTC. Together with reference TRBV19 and TRBJ1-2, the CDR3 gives the full variable domain: DGGITQSPKYLFRKEGQNVTLSCEQNLNHDAMYWYRQDPGQGLRLIYYSQIVNDFQKGDIAEGYSVSREKKESFPLTVTSAQKNPTAFYLCASSNIGAGYTFGSGTRLTVV.

The V call is TRBV6-1, the J call TRBJ2-1, with TRBD2 as a possible D gene (6 bases). Germline V gives CDR1 MNHNS, CDR2 SASEGT. This CDR3 spans 14 amino acids. V gave up 3 bases and J gave up 6 bases, with 12 bases separating them. The CDR3 sequence is CASSDAGRINEQFF. The CDR3 nucleotides are TGTGCCAGCAGTGATGCCGGGAGAATCAATGAGCAGTTCTTC.

This clone was seen more than once but under ten times. The chain is built from TRBV18 and TRBJ1-5, with D possibly TRBD1 on 5 matching bases. V was shortened by 3 bases and J by 8 bases, with 11 bases between the two germline ends. CDR3 length: 13 residues. Germline CDR1 KGHSH, CDR2 LQKENI. The CDR3 DNA reads as TGTGCCAGCTCACCTTCCGGCAGGGAGCCCCAGCATTTT. Its translation: CASSPSGREPQHF. Based on the CDR3 plus reference TRBV18 and TRBJ1-5, the full variable domain is NAGVMQNPRHLVRRRGQEARLRCSPMKGHSHVYWYRQLPEEGLKFMVYLQKENIIDESGMPKERFSAEFPKEGPSILRIQQVVRGDSAAYFCASSPSGREPQHFGDGTRLSIL.

The chain links TRBV7-2 to TRBJ1-5, with D possibly being TRBD1 (5 bases). Between the trimmed V and J ends, which lost 5 bases and 4 bases, there was a span of 15 bases. Germline V gene sequence: CDR1 SGHTA, CDR2 FQGNSA. The CDR3 sequence is 15 residues long. This CDR3 is CASSPGPAANQPQHF. The CDR3 nucleotides are TGTGCCAGCAGCCCGGGGCCCGCGGCTAATCAGCCCCAGCATTTT.

V is TRBV28 and J is TRBJ2-7; D gene ambiguous. Deletions cut 1 base from V and 3 bases from J, with 13 bases between. The CDR3 is 15 amino acids. The germline V gene has CDR1 MDHEN and CDR2 SYDVKM. The CDR3 region is CASSLYGSLSYEQYF. The CDR3 bases are TGTGCCAGCAGTTTATATGGCAGTCTAAGCTACGAGCAGTACTTC.

This chain uses TRBV30 with TRBJ2-2; the match to TRBD1 covers 11 bases. CDR1 is GTSNPN and CDR2 is SVGIG in the germline V gene (reference sequence). This CDR3 contains 14 residues. The ends lost 8 bases at V and 5 bases at J; junction bases unmatched: 7. CDR3 amino acids: CAGEDRGQTGELFF. For the CDR3, the DNA is TGTGCCGGGGAGGACAGGGGGCAAACCGGGGAGCTGTTTTTT.

J is TRBJ2-4 and V is TRBV2; D might be TRBD1 (5 bases). V shed 1 base and J shed 6 bases, with 16 bases lying between them. The germline gives CDR1 SNHLY, CDR2 FYNNEI. CDR3 length: 16 residues. The CDR3 is CASSEDEKGLANIQYF. The CDR3 nucleotides are TGTGCCAGCAGTGAAGACGAGAAGGGGTTGGCAAACATTCAGTACTTC.

The rearrangement links TRBV5-8 to TRBJ2-3; D possibly corresponds to TRBD1 (6 bases). The CDR3 has 17 amino acids. Trimming removed 4 bases from V and 1 base from J, with 19 bases in between. Germline V gene data show CDR1 as SGHTS and CDR2 as YDEGEE. CDR3 region: CASSPGTKTSGTDTQYF. In DNA form, the CDR3 reads TGTGCCAGCAGCCCCGGGACAAAAACCTCTGGCACAGATACGCAGTATTTT.